This TCR beta chain was retrieved from a study of T cell clusters in autoimmune cytopenias. Multiplex touch-down PCR amplified TRB using TRB-A and TRB-B pools in one tube. TCRdb re-called the multiplex PCR reads and catalogs CDR3 proteins one per entry, DNA excluded. The table for this sample gives roughly 10,000 distinct CDR3 sequences. Some 40,000 genome equivalents of blood DNA were amplified for TRB. The CDR3 is made up of 21 amino acids. The same sample was also used in a study of T cell repertoires in aging, cancer and after chemotherapy.

Specimen: peripheral blood. The V gene is TRBV12-3 or TRBV12-4, the J gene TRBJ2-1; TCRdb returns TRBD2, unconfirmable since there is no DNA. This receptor was taken from a human donor in good health. The CDR3 reads CASSLAGGLAGGVWGYNEQFF.